This is a list of T cell receptor beta chains from one sample in a study of T cell repertoires in cytomegalovirus infection. TCRdb used MiXCR to reprocess the reads, holding one entry per CDR3 protein. The data hold about 190,000 distinct CDR3 sequences, with under 30% observed a single time. The source material was PBMCs. Source of these receptors: a human donor in good health (CMV status not recorded). Some clones in this sample may be carry-over from other donors' samples. The CDR3 runs from the conserved cysteine through the conserved F or W. The D gene is left open where the match is weak. Expanded clones are given a class, and other clones once, few, many or no size at all.

J | V | size | D | DNA | CDR3
TRBJ1-3 | TRBV7-9 | few | - | TGTGCCAGCCTATACCCCGGAAACACCATATATTTT | CASLYPGNTIYF
TRBJ1-2 | TRBV2 | few | - | TGTGCCAGCAGTAAGGGGCTCTATGGCTACACCTTC | CASSKGLYGYTF
TRBJ2-7 | TRBV15 | once | TRBD1 | TGTGCCACCAGCAGCCGGGACAGCTCCTACGAGCAGTACTTC | CATSSRDSSYEQYF
TRBJ2-5 | TRBV7-3 | many | - | TGTGCCAGCAGCTTAGGGCCCCGAGAGACCCAGTACTTC | CASSLGPRETQYF
TRBJ2-7 | TRBV5-5 | - | - | TGTGCCAGCAGCCACCCGAACACTTACGAGCAGTACTTC | CASSHPNTYEQYF
TRBJ2-1 | TRBV24-1 | - | TRBD2 | TGTGCCACCAGTGATGCGCGGGGGAACTCCTACAATGAGCAGTTCTTC | CATSDARGNSYNEQFF
TRBJ1-1 | TRBV7-4 | - | - | TGTGCCAGCAGCCCCGTACATGGACTTAACACTGAAGCTTTCTTT | CASSPVHGLNTEAFF
TRBJ1-1 | TRBV7-9 | few | - | TGTGCCAGCAGCTCCTCGCAGGGATACACTGAAGCTTTCTTT | CASSSSQGYTEAFF
TRBJ2-1 | TRBV7-2 | many | - | TGTGCCACCCACCGGGACAACCGACGGGAGCAGTTCTTC | CATHRDNRREQFF
TRBJ2-1 | TRBV5-8 | few | TRBD1 | TGTGCCAGCAGCTCGTACAGGGGTAGCAATGAGCAGTTCTTC | CASSSYRGSNEQFF
TRBJ1-2 | TRBV7-8 | few | - | TGTGCCAGCAGCAGAGAGGGGTCAGCACCTTGGGGCTACACCTTC | CASSREGSAPWGYTF
TRBJ1-1 | TRBV11-2 | - | TRBD1 | TGTGCCAGCAGCTCATTGACAGGGAGGAGGACTGAAGCTTTCTTT | CASSSLTGRRTEAFF
TRBJ2-3 | TRBV2 | - | - | TGTGCCAGCAGTGAATCAGGGGATAGCACAGATACGCAGTATTTT | CASSESGDSTDTQYF
TRBJ2-1 | TRBV11-2 | few | - | TGTGCCAGCAGCTTAGGCGAGGCTTTTGAGCAGTTCTTC | CASSLGEAFEQFF
TRBJ2-6 | TRBV19 | - | - | TGTGCCAGTAGTATTACAGTTTCTGGGGCCAACGTCCTGACTTTC | CASSITVSGANVLTF
TRBJ1-5 | TRBV7-2 | many | - | TGTGCCAGCAGCTTAGCCGGCGGACCGAGCAATCAGCCCCAGCATTTT | CASSLAGGPSNQPQHF
TRBJ2-1 | TRBV7-8 | many | TRBD2 | TGTGCCAGCAGCTACAGTCGGACGGGGGGGAACAATGAGCAGTTCTTC | CASSYSRTGGNNEQFF
TRBJ1-2 | TRBV29-1 | - | - | TGCAGCGTTGAGAGGGTAGCTACCCATGGCTACACCTTC | CSVERVATHGYTF
TRBJ2-1 | TRBV30 | many | TRBD2 | TGTGCCCCCTCCAAGGATGCTAGCGGGGCGCTTTTCTACAATGAGCAGTTCTTC | CAPSKDASGALFYNEQFF
TRBJ1-5 | TRBV6-2/TRBV6-3 | - | TRBD1 | TGTGCCAGCAGTAAGACAGGGGCGGATCAGCCCCAGCATTTT | CASSKTGADQPQHF
TRBJ1-1 | TRBV3-1 | - | - | TGTGCCAGCAGCCAAGTCAGGGGAAAGAACACTGAAGCTTTCTTT | CASSQVRGKNTEAFF
TRBJ2-2 | TRBV7-2 | - | - | TGTGCCAGCAGCTTAGCAGGGGCACCCCGGGAGCTGTTTTTT | CASSLAGAPRELFF
TRBJ1-5 | TRBV19 | - | - | TGTGCCAGTAGTATGGGCAGCAATCAGCCCCAGCATTTT | CASSMGSNQPQHF
TRBJ1-1 | TRBV6-2/TRBV6-3 | - | - | TGTGCCAGCGACAGGTCGAAGAACACTGAAGCTTTCTTT | CASDRSKNTEAFF
TRBJ1-1 | TRBV12-3/TRBV12-4 | many | - | TGTGCCAGCAGTTTTGCATTTCAGGAAAACACTGAAGCTTTCTTT | CASSFAFQENTEAFF
TRBJ1-4 | TRBV20-1 | - | - | TGCAGTGCCCTTAGCGCTACTAATGAAAAACTGTTTTTT | CSALSATNEKLFF
TRBJ1-6 | TRBV7-2 | many | TRBD1 | TGTGCCAGCAGCACCGGACAGGACTATAATTCACCCCTCCACTTT | CASSTGQDYNSPLHF
TRBJ1-5 | TRBV29-1 | - | TRBD1 | TGCAGCGCAGGACAGGGAAGACAGCCCCAGCATTTT | CSAGQGRQPQHF
TRBJ1-1 | TRBV7-9 | - | TRBD1 | TGTGCCAGCAGCTTATATGCCGGGACAGAGGTCGGCACTGAAGCTTTCTTT | CASSLYAGTEVGTEAFF
TRBJ1-5 | TRBV7-9 | - | - | TGTGCCAGCAGCTTAGCGCAGTACCAGCCCCAGCATTTT | CASSLAQYQPQHF
TRBJ2-6 | TRBV12-3/TRBV12-4 | - | - | TGTGCCAGCAGTTCCCCCGGCTCTGGGGCCAACGTCCTGACTTTC | CASSSPGSGANVLTF
TRBJ1-2 | TRBV20-1 | few | - | TGCAGTGCTAGTCTGGGTACAAGCGGCTACACCTTC | CSASLGTSGYTF
TRBJ2-5 | TRBV5-4 | - | - | TGTGCCAGCAGCGTTCCGGGACGGGGAGAGACCCAGTACTTC | CASSVPGRGETQYF
TRBJ1-1 | TRBV29-1 | few | - | TGCAGCGTTGGTCGGCAGAGTGTCTTCTTT | CSVGRQSVFF
TRBJ1-5 | TRBV12-3/TRBV12-4 | - | - | TGTGCCAGCAGTCCTTCGGGGGGCAGGGCTAGCAATCAGCCCCAGCATTTT | CASSPSGGRASNQPQHF
TRBJ2-1 | TRBV5-4 | few | TRBD1 | TGTGCCAGCAGCCTGGGACAGGCCTCCTACAATGAGCAGTTCTTC | CASSLGQASYNEQFF
TRBJ2-3 | TRBV20-1 | few | TRBD1 | TGCAGTGCCAAACTTGACAGGGCAGATACGCAGTATTTT | CSAKLDRADTQYF
TRBJ2-7 | TRBV6-1 | once | - | TGTGCCAGCACCCGGACAGCAGGCTCCTACGAGCAGTACTTC | CASTRTAGSYEQYF
TRBJ1-1 | TRBV12-3/TRBV12-4 | few | - | TGTGCCAGCAGACACGTGGCGGGAACTGAAGCTTTCTTT | CASRHVAGTEAFF
TRBJ1-5 | TRBV7-6 | - | - | TGTGCCAGCAGCTTAAGAGTCGGAGGCAATCAGCCCCAGCATTTT | CASSLRVGGNQPQHF
TRBJ2-7 | TRBV7-2 | - | - | TGTGCCAGCAGCCAGCTTCGAGTGGGCGAGCAGTACTTC | CASSQLRVGEQYF
TRBJ2-1 | TRBV11-3 | few | - | TGTGCCAGCAGCCCGAGAGTAGAGGACAATGAGCAGTTCTTC | CASSPRVEDNEQFF